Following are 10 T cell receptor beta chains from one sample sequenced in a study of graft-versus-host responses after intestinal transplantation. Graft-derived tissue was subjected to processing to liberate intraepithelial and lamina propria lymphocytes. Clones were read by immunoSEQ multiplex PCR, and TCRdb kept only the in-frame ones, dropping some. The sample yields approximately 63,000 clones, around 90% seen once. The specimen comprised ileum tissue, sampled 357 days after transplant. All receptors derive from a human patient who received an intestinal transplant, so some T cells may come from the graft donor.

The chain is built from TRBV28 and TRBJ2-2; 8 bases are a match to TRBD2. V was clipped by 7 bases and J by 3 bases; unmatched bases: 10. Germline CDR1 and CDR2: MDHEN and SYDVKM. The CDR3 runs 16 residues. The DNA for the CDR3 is TGTGCCAGCACACAGAGCGGGAGAGGGTACACCGGGGAGCTGTTTTTT. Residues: CASTQSGRGYTGELFF.

Written as DNA, the CDR3 is TGTGCCAGTAGTATAGATGTGATCAGTCAGCCCCAGCATTTT. Translated: CASSIDVISQPQHF. This chain uses TRBV19 with TRBJ1-5; the D is unclear. From germline, CDR1 is LNHDA and CDR2 SQIVND (reference sequence). The CDR3 runs 14 residues. The ends were cut back, 0 bases at V and 6 bases at J, with 9 bases in the middle.

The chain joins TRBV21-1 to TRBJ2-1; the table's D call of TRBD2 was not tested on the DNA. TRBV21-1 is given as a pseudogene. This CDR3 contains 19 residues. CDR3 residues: CASSGTFTPGTQQYNEQFF. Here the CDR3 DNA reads TGTGCCAGCAGCGGAACCTTTACTCCCGGGACTCAGCAATACAATGAGCAGTTCTTC.

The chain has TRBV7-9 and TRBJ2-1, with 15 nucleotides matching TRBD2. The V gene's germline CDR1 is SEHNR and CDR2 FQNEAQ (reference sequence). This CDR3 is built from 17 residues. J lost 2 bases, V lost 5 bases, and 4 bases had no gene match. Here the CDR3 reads CASSPRTSGGAYNEQFF. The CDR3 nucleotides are TGTGCCAGCAGCCCCCGGACTAGCGGGGGGGCCTACAATGAGCAGTTCTTC.

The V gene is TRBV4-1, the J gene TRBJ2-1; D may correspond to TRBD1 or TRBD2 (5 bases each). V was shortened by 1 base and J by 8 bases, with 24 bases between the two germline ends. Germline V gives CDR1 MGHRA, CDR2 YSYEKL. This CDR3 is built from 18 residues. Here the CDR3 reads CASSQVHPWGSVSHEQFF. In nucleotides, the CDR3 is TGCGCCAGCAGCCAAGTTCACCCTTGGGGGAGTGTTTCTCATGAGCAGTTCTTC.

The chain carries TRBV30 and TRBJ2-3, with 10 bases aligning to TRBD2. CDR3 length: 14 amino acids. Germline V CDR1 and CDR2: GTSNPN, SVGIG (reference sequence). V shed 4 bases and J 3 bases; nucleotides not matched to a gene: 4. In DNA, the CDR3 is TGTGCCTGGACTGTAGCGGGAGGAACAGATACGCAGTATTTT. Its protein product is CAWTVAGGTDTQYF.

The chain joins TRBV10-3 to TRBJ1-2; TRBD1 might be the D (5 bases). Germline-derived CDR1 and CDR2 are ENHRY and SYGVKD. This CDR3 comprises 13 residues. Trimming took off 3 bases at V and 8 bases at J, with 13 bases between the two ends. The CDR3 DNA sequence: TGTGCCATCAGTGAATCCCCCAGGGAGGGCTACACCTTC. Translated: CAISESPREGYTF.

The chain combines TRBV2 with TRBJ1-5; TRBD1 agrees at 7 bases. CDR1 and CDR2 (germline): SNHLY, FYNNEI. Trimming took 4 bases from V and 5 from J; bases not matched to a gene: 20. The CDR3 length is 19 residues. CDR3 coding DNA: TGTGCCAGCAGTGGTGACGTATATAGGAGGGACAGATACTATCAGCCCCAGCATTTT. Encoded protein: CASSGDVYRRDRYYQPQHF. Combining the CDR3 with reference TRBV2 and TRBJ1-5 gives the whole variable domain EPEVTQTPSHQVTQMGQEVILRCVPISNHLYFYWYRQILGQKVEFLVSFYNNEISEKSEIFDDQFSVERPDGSNFTLKIRSTKLEDSAMYFCASSGDVYRRDRYYQPQHFGDGTRLSIL.

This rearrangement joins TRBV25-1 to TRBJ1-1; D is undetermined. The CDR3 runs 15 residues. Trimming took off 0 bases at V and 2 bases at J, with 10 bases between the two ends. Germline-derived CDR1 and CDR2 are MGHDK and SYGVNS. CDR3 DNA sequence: TGTGCCAGCAGTGAATATAGAGGGATAAACACTGAAGCTTTCTTT. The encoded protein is CASSEYRGINTEAFF. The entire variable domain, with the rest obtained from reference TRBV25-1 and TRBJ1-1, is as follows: EADIYQTPRYLVIGTGKKITLECSQTMGHDKMYWYQQDPGMELHLIHYSYGVNSTEKGDLSSESTVSRIRTEHFPLTLESARPSHTSQYLCASSEYRGINTEAFFGQGTRLTVV.

The CDR3 DNA is TGCGCCAGCAGGACTGGGGTAACCTATAATTCACCCCTCCACTTT. This encodes CASRTGVTYNSPLHF. The rearrangement uses TRBV5-1 and TRBJ1-6; no clear D. This CDR3 is built from 15 residues. V was shortened by 5 bases and J by 2 bases, with 11 bases between the two germline ends. Germline CDR1 is SGHRS and CDR2 is YFSETQ.